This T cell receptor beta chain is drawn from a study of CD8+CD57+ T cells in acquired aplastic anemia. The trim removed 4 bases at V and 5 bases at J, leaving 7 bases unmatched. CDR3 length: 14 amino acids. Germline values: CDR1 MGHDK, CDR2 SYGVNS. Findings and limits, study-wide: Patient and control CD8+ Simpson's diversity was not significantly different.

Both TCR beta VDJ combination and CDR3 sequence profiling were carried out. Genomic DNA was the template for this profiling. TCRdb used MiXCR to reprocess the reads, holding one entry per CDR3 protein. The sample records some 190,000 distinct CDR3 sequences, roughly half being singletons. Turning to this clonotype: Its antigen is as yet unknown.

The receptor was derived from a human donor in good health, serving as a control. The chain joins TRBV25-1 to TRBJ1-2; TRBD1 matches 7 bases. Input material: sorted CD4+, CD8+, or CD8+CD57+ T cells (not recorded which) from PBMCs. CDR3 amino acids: CASSGGGRGYGYTF. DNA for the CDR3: TGTGCCAGCAGTGGGGGGGGCAGGGGGTATGGCTACACCTTC.